These 9 T cell receptor beta chains were sequenced from one sample in a study of blood T cell repertoires in COVID-19. Sequenced by immunoSEQ multiplex PCR; TCRdb stores in-frame clones only, minus some. Of fewer than 250,000 clones listed, 83% are singletons. Sample: peripheral blood. These receptor sequences come from a human donor in a cohort sampled during active COVID-19.

V gene TRBV5-6 combines with J gene TRBJ2-3; a possible D gene is TRBD2 (5 bases). Trimming pared 2 bases from V and 1 base from J, leaving 14 bases between. CDR3 length equals 16 residues. Germline values: CDR1 SGHDT, CDR2 YYEEEE. The CDR3 reads CASSLLSDYRTDTQYF. Here the CDR3 DNA reads TGTGCCAGCAGCTTACTAAGCGACTACCGCACAGATACGCAGTATTTT.

The chain links TRBV6-5 to TRBJ1-5; 8 nucleotides line up with TRBD1. The CDR3 covers 15 residues. The J segment lost 3 bases and the V segment lost 7 bases, leaving 8 bases of the junction unmatched. Germline CDR1 and CDR2: MNHEY and SVGAGI. The CDR3 loop is CASKVDRVYNQPQHF. Here the CDR3 DNA reads TGTGCCAGCAAGGTGGACAGGGTATACAATCAGCCCCAGCATTTT.

The sample holds a few counts of this clone. CDR3 sequence reads: CASSDPRQGASYEQYF. CDR3 coding DNA: TGCGCCAGCAGTGATCCCAGACAGGGAGCCTCCTACGAGCAGTACTTC. This chain connects TRBV10-2 to TRBJ2-7; TRBD1 agrees at 7 bases. The length of the CDR3 is 16 residues. Trimming cost V 3 bases and J 0 bases; bases outside gene matches: 8. Germline V CDR1 and CDR2: WSHSY, SAAADI.

The genes are TRBV19 and TRBJ2-7, with 16 bases that match TRBD2. This CDR3 is 13 amino acids long. Germline loops: CDR1 LNHDA, CDR2 SQIVND (reference sequence). Trimming cost V 8 bases and J 12 bases; bases outside gene matches: 7. The CDR3 DNA reads TGTGCCAGTCAAGGGACTAGCGGGAGGGGTCTGTACTTC. Amino acids: CASQGTSGRGLYF.

The CDR3 sequence: CASSLAQGGYEQYF. Here the CDR3 DNA reads TGTGCCAGCAGCTTGGCGCAGGGAGGGTACGAGCAGTACTTC. This sequence joins TRBV5-5 and TRBJ2-7, with 7 bases fitting TRBD2. With 0 bases clipped from V and 4 bases from J, the junction kept 4 bases outside the gene matches. The germline CDR1 and CDR2 sequences are SGHKS and YYEKEE (reference sequence). The CDR3 is 14 residues long.

The CDR3 region has the DNA TGCGCCAGCAGCCAACGATCGGGACTAGCGCTACAGGAGAATGAGCAGTTCTTC. Translated, it gives CASSQRSGLALQENEQFF. The chain links TRBV4-1 to TRBJ2-1; the match to TRBD2 covers 10 bases. The CDR3 loop spans 18 amino acids. Trimming removed 2 bases from V and 7 bases from J; junction bases left unmatched: 14. The V gene's germline CDR1 is MGHRA and CDR2 YSYEKL.

This chain joins TRBV19 and TRBJ2-5; D might be TRBD2 (6 bases). Germline lookup yields CDR1 LNHDA and CDR2 SQIVND (reference sequence). This CDR3 spans 14 amino acids. V lost 1 base and J lost 5, with 11 bases in between. The CDR3 sequence is CASSIGWGGETQYF. The CDR3 DNA is TGTGCCAGTAGTATAGGTTGGGGAGGTGAGACCCAGTACTTC.

CDR3 sequence reads: CASSPLAGFYEQYF. In nucleotides, the CDR3 is TGTGCCAGCTCACCGCTAGCGGGTTTCTACGAGCAGTACTTC. The J gene is TRBJ2-7, the V gene TRBV18; 8 bases map to TRBD2. The CDR3 runs to 14 residues. CDR1 is KGHSH, CDR2 LQKENI, per germline. J was trimmed by 3 bases and V by 3 bases; bases with no gene match: 4.

The chain couples TRBV5-1 to TRBJ1-4, with D hard to call. The CDR3 extends over 17 amino acids. V shed 1 base and J shed 9 bases, with 22 bases lying between them. Germline V gene sequence: CDR1 SGHRS, CDR2 YFSETQ. The CDR3 DNA reads TGCGCCAGCAGCTTGAGGGCCAGCCTGGAGGGTACGAAAAAACTGTTTTTT. Protein: CASSLRASLEGTKKLFF. The complete variable domain, with remaining parts taken from reference TRBV5-1 and TRBJ1-4, reads KAGVTQTPRYLIKTRGQQVTLSCSPISGHRSVSWYQQTPGQGLQFLFEYFSETQRNKGNFPGRFSGRQFSNSRSEMNVSTLELGDSALYLCASSLRASLEGTKKLFFGSGTQLSVL.